The 20 T cell receptor beta chains below come from one sample, sequenced in a study of cytomegalovirus exposure and HLA in healthy donors. The PCR made use of 60 Vbeta and 13 Jbeta primers. Using immunoSEQ multiplex PCR, the repertoire was profiled, and TCRdb retains in-frame clones only, with some absent. The sample yields under 130,000 clones, around 70% seen once. The sample consisted of PBMCs. The receptors come from a man in his forties or fifties in good health and CMV-seropositive.

The J gene is TRBJ1-2, the V gene TRBV27; possibly TRBD1 for D (5 bases). V lost 4 bases to trimming and J lost 3 bases, with 9 bases between them. CDR1 is MNHEY and CDR2 is SMNVEV in the germline V gene (reference sequence). The CDR3 runs 13 residues. In DNA form, the CDR3 reads TGTGCCAGCAGTTCGACAGATGACTATGGCTACACCTTC. Its translation: CASSSTDDYGYTF.

This clone has only one observation. The chain couples TRBV30 to TRBJ2-5, with 7 bases that match TRBD1. The CDR3 runs to 14 residues. Trimming took 3 bases from V and 5 from J; bases not matched to a gene: 9. The germline CDR1 and CDR2 sequences are GTSNPN and SVGIG (reference sequence). As DNA, the CDR3 is TGTGCCTGGAGATCGGCAGGGGGAGCGGAGACCCAGTACTTC. Translated: CAWRSAGGAETQYF.

This chain joins TRBV21-1 and TRBJ2-2; TRBD2, the table's D call, was not compared with the DNA. TRBV21-1 constitutes a pseudogene. The CDR3 is 18 residues long. The CDR3 DNA reads as TGTGCCAGCAGCAATTCCGTAAGCCCGGTAGCGGCCAGGGGGGAGCTGTTTTTT. Protein: CASSNSVSPVAARGELFF.

The table lists this clone with a few counts. This chain joins TRBV6-1 and TRBJ1-2; 8 bases align to TRBD1. The CDR3 length is 14 residues. Germline CDR1 reads MNHNS; CDR2 reads SASEGT. Trimming removed 0 bases from V and 4 bases from J; junction bases left unmatched: 1. In nucleotides, the CDR3 is TGTGCCAGCAGTGAAGCTGACAGGGGCTATGGCTACACCTTC. Amino acid sequence: CASSEADRGYGYTF.

The chain employs TRBV27 and TRBJ2-6; TRBD1 aligns across 9 bases. Germline lookup yields CDR1 MNHEY and CDR2 SMNVEV (reference sequence). V gave up 4 bases and J gave up 4 bases; unmatched junction bases: 8. The CDR3 is 17 amino acids. For the CDR3, the DNA is TGTGCCAGCAGTTCCCCACAGGGGGCGCAGGGGGCCAACGTCCTGACTTTC. This gives the protein CASSSPQGAQGANVLTF.

The chain combines TRBV7-2 with TRBJ1-1; D is perhaps TRBD1 (5 bases). V shed 5 bases and J shed 7 bases, with 20 bases lying between them. Germline V gene lookup returns CDR1 SGHTA and CDR2 FQGNSA. The CDR3 runs to 15 residues. In nucleotides, the CDR3 is TGTGCCAGCAGCCCCCAGGCGGGGGAGGGAGGTGAAGCTTTCTTT. It yields the protein CASSPQAGEGGEAFF.

This clone turned up a few times. This chain's CDR3 is CASSERLVAGNEQFF. CDR3 in DNA: TGTGCCAGCAGTGAGAGGCTGGTTGCTGGGAATGAGCAGTTCTTC. The chain links TRBV2 to TRBJ2-1; unclear D gene. This CDR3 region has 15 residues. Between the trimmed V and J ends, which lost 3 bases and 7 bases, there was a span of 16 bases. Germline CDR1 SNHLY, CDR2 FYNNEI.

The chain links TRBV2 to TRBJ2-2; TRBD1 matches at 7 bases. The V gene end was trimmed by 6 bases and the J gene end by 3 bases; junction bases not matched to a gene: 7. This CDR3 spans 15 amino acids. Germline CDR1 reads SNHLY; CDR2 reads FYNNEI. The CDR3 loop reads CASSETGLDTGELFF. CDR3 DNA: TGTGCCAGCAGCGAGACAGGGTTGGACACCGGGGAGCTGTTTTTT.

This clone was seen more than once but under ten times. This chain uses TRBV4-3 with TRBJ1-2; TRBD1 might be the D (5 bases). The CDR3 loop spans 16 amino acids. The germline gives CDR1 LGHNA, CDR2 YSLEER. The ends were cut back, 1 base at V and 3 bases at J, with 15 bases in the middle. This CDR3 reads CASSQALQGPDYGYTF. CDR3 nucleotide sequence: TGCGCCAGCAGCCAAGCACTGCAGGGTCCCGACTATGGCTACACCTTC.

The table lists this clone with a few counts. The V and J genes are TRBV30 and TRBJ2-5; TRBD1 matches at 7 bases. This CDR3 contains 14 residues. Germline-derived CDR1 and CDR2 are GTSNPN and SVGIG (reference sequence). The trim removed 1 base at V and 4 bases at J, leaving 6 bases unmatched. The CDR3 sequence: CAWSAGGHRETQYF. The CDR3, as DNA: TGTGCCTGGAGTGCAGGGGGACACAGAGAGACCCAGTACTTC.

This chain joins TRBV7-2 and TRBJ2-7, with a possible D match to TRBD2 (6 bases). Germline-derived CDR1 and CDR2 are SGHTA and FQGNSA. This CDR3 spans 14 amino acids. The ends were cut back, 2 bases at V and 0 bases at J, with 8 bases in the middle. The CDR3 loop reads CASSLQGGSYEQYF. The CDR3 nucleotides read TGTGCCAGCAGCTTACAGGGAGGCTCCTACGAGCAGTACTTC.

The CDR3 spells CASSYYRGEQPQHF. CDR3 sequence (DNA): TGTGCCAGCAGTTACTACAGGGGTGAACAGCCCCAGCATTTT. This sequence joins TRBV6-5 and TRBJ1-5, with 7 bases lining up with TRBD1. J lost 7 bases, V lost 1 base, and 4 bases had no gene match. Germline CDR1 reads MNHEY; CDR2 reads SVGAGI. The CDR3 has 14 amino acids.

The rearrangement uses TRBV19 and TRBJ1-5; D remains unclear. The CDR3 totals 15 residues. Trimming took off 5 bases at V and 3 bases at J, with 14 bases between the two ends. Germline V lookup: CDR1 LNHDA, CDR2 SQIVND (reference sequence). The CDR3 reads CASSSPPGFNQPQHF. DNA of the CDR3: TGTGCCAGTAGTTCCCCCCCCGGGTTCAATCAGCCCCAGCATTTT.

The chain links TRBV4-2 to TRBJ2-3; the match to TRBD2 covers 11 bases. Germline V gene lookup returns CDR1 LGHNA and CDR2 YNFKEQ. CDR3 length: 17 amino acids. V lost 4 bases and J lost 2; bases outside the gene matches: 8. The CDR3 loop reads CASSPTGLAGSTDTQYF. The CDR3 nucleotides are TGTGCCAGCAGCCCTACCGGACTAGCGGGTTCCACAGATACGCAGTATTTT.

The chain uses TRBV7-9 and TRBJ2-5, with TRBD1 matching 7 bases. The CDR3 length is 15 residues. Germline V gene data show CDR1 as SEHNR and CDR2 as FQNEAQ (reference sequence). With V trimmed by 3 bases and J by 5 bases, 9 bases remained unmatched. CDR3 region: CASSFSGTEGETQYF. In DNA form, the CDR3 reads TGTGCCAGCAGCTTTTCCGGGACAGAGGGCGAGACCCAGTACTTC.

This clone occurred a few times. V gene TRBV5-1 combines with J gene TRBJ2-3; possible D gene TRBD2, 6 bases. Trimming stripped 3 bases from V and 4 bases from J, with 18 bases between. The germline V gene encodes CDR1 SGHRS and CDR2 YFSETQ. There are 16 residues in the CDR3. The CDR3, as DNA: TGCGCCAGCAGCTCGGACGGGGGAGTAGTATCAGATACGCAGTATTTT. This translates into CASSSDGGVVSDTQYF. Based on the CDR3 plus reference TRBV5-1 and TRBJ2-3, the full variable domain is KAGVTQTPRYLIKTRGQQVTLSCSPISGHRSVSWYQQTPGQGLQFLFEYFSETQRNKGNFPGRFSGRQFSNSRSEMNVSTLELGDSALYLCASSSDGGVVSDTQYFGPGTRLTVL.

The V and J genes are TRBV4-1 and TRBJ2-2; D unclear. The CDR3 is made up of 16 amino acids. Germline V gene sequence: CDR1 MGHRA, CDR2 YSYEKL. The V gene lost 0 bases and the J gene lost 1 base, with 9 bases spanning the gap. CDR3 loop: CASSQDRVQNTGELFF. In nucleotides, the CDR3 is TGCGCCAGCAGCCAAGATCGGGTCCAGAACACCGGGGAGCTGTTTTTT.

The chain has TRBV6-6 and TRBJ2-4; maybe TRBD2 (5 bases). Trimming shortened V by 6 bases and J by 0 bases, and 15 bases separated the two germline ends. Germline-derived CDR1 and CDR2 are MNHNY and SVGAGI (reference sequence). This CDR3 comprises 16 residues. The CDR3 region is CASRGGSGLAKNIQYF. CDR3 nucleotide sequence: TGTGCCAGCAGAGGCGGGTCGGGCCTAGCCAAAAACATTCAGTACTTC.

The table lists this clone with a few counts. The chain uses TRBV7-9 and TRBJ2-7; D unclear. Germline V gene sequence: CDR1 SEHNR, CDR2 FQNEAQ (reference sequence). The length of the CDR3 is 14 residues. V lost 4 bases to trimming and J lost 3 bases, with 13 bases between them. CDR3 sequence (DNA): TGTGCCAGCAGCTCATCGACGGAGTACTACGAGCAGTACTTC. Protein: CASSSSTEYYEQYF.

This clone has a handful of counts. The chain uses TRBV2 and TRBJ1-6, with D maybe TRBD1 (5 bases). Trimming took off 4 bases at V and 7 bases at J, with 8 bases between the two ends. The CDR3 extends over 13 amino acids. In germline, CDR1 is SNHLY, CDR2 FYNNEI. CDR3 nucleotide sequence: TGTGCCAGCAGTGGACAGTTCAATTCACCCCTCCACTTT. The encoded protein is CASSGQFNSPLHF. The full variable domain, completed using reference TRBV2 and TRBJ1-6, is EPEVTQTPSHQVTQMGQEVILRCVPISNHLYFYWYRQILGQKVEFLVSFYNNEISEKSEIFDDQFSVERPDGSNFTLKIRSTKLEDSAMYFCASSGQFNSPLHFGNGTRLTVT.